Listed below are T cell receptor beta chains from one sample, sequenced in a study of CD8 T cells in ankylosing spondylitis. TCRdb re-derived calls from the 5' RACE reads in MiXCR, one entry per CDR3 protein. The sample has under 250,000 distinct CDR3 sequences, over 30% seen once. The sample consisted of blood, either unsorted or a sorted T cell fraction (not recorded which). The receptors here all came from a male donor with ankylosing spondylitis or in good health (not recorded which). CDR3s include the opening cysteine and the closing phenylalanine or tryptophan. D genes are given only for firm matches. Expanded clones get a size class; other rows say once, few or many, or leave the size out.

j_call clone_size d_call v_call cdr3_aa cdr3_nt
TRBJ1-3 NA NA TRBV20-1 CSARGGEGGNTIYF TGCAGTGCTAGAGGCGGGGAGGGAGGAAACACCATATATTTT
TRBJ1-1 NA NA TRBV29-1 CSVESGYTEAFF TGCAGCGTTGAGTCGGGTTACACTGAAGCTTTCTTT
TRBJ2-7 NA TRBD1 TRBV20-1 CSALSPGQGAEQYF TGCAGTGCTCTGTCACCCGGACAGGGGGCCGAGCAGTACTTC
TRBJ2-7 NA TRBD1 TRBV7-3 CASSQTGGAGEQYF TGTGCCAGCAGCCAAACAGGGGGCGCGGGGGAGCAGTACTTC
TRBJ2-1 NA NA TRBV11-2 CASSLGTGGQFF TGTGCCAGCAGCTTAGGGACTGGGGGGCAGTTCTTC
TRBJ2-7 few TRBD1 TRBV10-3 CAISERPGQGNLLSYEQYF TGTGCCATCAGTGAGAGGCCGGGACAGGGGAACCTCCTCTCCTACGAGCAGTACTTC
TRBJ2-5 NA NA TRBV29-1 CSVDGGVPETQYF TGCAGCGTTGATGGCGGGGTACCGGAGACCCAGTACTTC
TRBJ1-1 NA NA TRBV29-1 CSVEDPGGTKPGTEAFF TGCAGCGTTGAAGACCCGGGGGGCACCAAACCAGGCACTGAAGCTTTCTTT
TRBJ2-7 few NA TRBV6-1 CASSGGSSYEQYF TGTGCCAGCAGTGGCGGCTCATCATACGAGCAGTACTTC
TRBJ1-2 NA NA TRBV5-5 CASSLPADSGYGYTF TGTGCCAGCAGCTTGCCGGCGGACAGTGGATATGGCTACACCTTC
TRBJ2-3 NA NA TRBV6-5 CASSYSDVLTDTQYF TGTGCCAGCAGTTACTCGGACGTTTTGACAGATACGCAGTATTTT
TRBJ2-1 few NA TRBV4-1 CASSQDNEQFF TGCGCCAGCAGCCAAGACAATGAGCAGTTCTTC
TRBJ2-3 NA NA TRBV6-5 CASSYSSKPDTQYF TGTGCCAGCAGTTACTCTAGTAAGCCAGATACGCAGTATTTT
TRBJ2-1 NA NA TRBV29-1 CSVEDLGITTLKFF TGCAGCGTTGAAGATTTAGGGATTACGACGCTTAAGTTCTTC
TRBJ2-4 NA NA TRBV20-1 CSMREAGVAKNIQYF TGCAGTATGAGGGAGGCAGGGGTAGCCAAAAACATTCAGTACTTC
TRBJ2-7 NA NA TRBV3-1 CASSDEGGGEQYF TGTGCCAGCAGCGACGAAGGAGGAGGCGAGCAGTACTTC
TRBJ2-3 NA NA TRBV4-2 CASSQVGGRTDTQYF TGTGCCAGCAGCCAAGTCGGGGGCCGCACAGATACGCAGTATTTT
TRBJ2-7 NA NA TRBV11-2 CASSREVAREQYF TGTGCCAGCAGCCGAGAGGTCGCGCGCGAGCAGTACTTC
TRBJ1-6 NA NA TRBV12-3/TRBV12-4 CASSPGGPRDSPLHF TGTGCCAGCAGCCCGGGAGGGCCCCGAGATTCCCCCCTCCACTTT
TRBJ1-4 NA NA TRBV7-9 CASSLAPWGYQEKLFF TGTGCCAGCAGCTTAGCGCCGTGGGGGTATCAAGAAAAACTGTTTTTT
TRBJ2-3 few TRBD2 TRBV6-1 CASRHGTSGVPDTQYF TGTGCCAGCAGGCACGGGACTAGCGGGGTCCCAGATACGCAGTATTTT
TRBJ2-1 NA NA TRBV5-1 CASSPRDAYNEQFF TGCGCCAGCAGCCCCCGGGACGCCTACAATGAGCAGTTCTTC
TRBJ2-1 few TRBD2 TRBV12-3/TRBV12-4 CATSPGGAAYNEQFF TGTGCCACCAGCCCCGGGGGGGCTGCGTACAATGAGCAGTTCTTC
TRBJ2-3 few NA TRBV9 CASSVVTGSTDTQYF TGTGCCAGCAGCGTAGTAACAGGCAGCACAGATACGCAGTATTTT
TRBJ2-1 NA TRBD1 TRBV24-1 CATSDFGSGGFNEQFF TGTGCCACCAGTGATTTTGGGTCAGGGGGCTTCAATGAGCAGTTCTTC
TRBJ2-7 once TRBD2 TRBV10-3 CAIGGTSGGSYEQYF TGTGCCATCGGAGGGACTAGCGGGGGCTCCTACGAGCAGTACTTC
TRBJ2-4 few TRBD2 TRBV9 CASSVFPGGKNIQYF TGTGCCAGCAGCGTATTCCCGGGGGGGAAAAACATTCAGTACTTC
TRBJ2-2 few TRBD2 TRBV20-1 CSAARTSGGAGELFF TGCAGTGCCGCAAGAACTAGCGGGGGGGCCGGGGAGCTGTTTTTT
TRBJ2-3 few NA TRBV20-1 CCASLVGVATKDTQYF TGCTGTGCTAGTTTAGTTGGGGTAGCAACCAAAGATACGCAGTATTTT
TRBJ1-6 few TRBD1 TRBV27 CASSHDRAPNSPLHF TGTGCCAGCAGTCATGACAGGGCTCCAAATTCACCCCTCCACTTT
TRBJ2-1 NA NA TRBV20-1 CSARGVTGHNEQFF TGCAGTGCTAGAGGGGTGACTGGCCACAATGAGCAGTTCTTC
TRBJ1-1 few NA TRBV9 CASSPVLGTEAFF TGTGCCAGCAGCCCGGTATTAGGCACTGAAGCTTTCTTT
TRBJ2-7 few NA TRBV10-3 CAISDEVERVGTYEQYF TGTGCCATCAGTGATGAGGTGGAAAGGGTTGGTACCTACGAGCAGTACTTC
TRBJ2-7 NA NA TRBV29-1 CSVGKRGVAMGEQYF TGCAGCGTTGGGAAGCGAGGAGTCGCTATGGGGGAGCAGTACTTC
TRBJ2-7 many TRBD1 TRBV5-5 CASSFGTGIYEQYF TGTGCCAGCAGCTTTGGGACAGGGATCTACGAGCAGTACTTC
TRBJ2-1 NA TRBD2 TRBV20-1 CSAGGRPGLAGEDEQFF TGCAGTGCAGGAGGACGACCGGGACTAGCGGGGGAGGATGAGCAGTTCTTC
TRBJ2-7 NA TRBD1 TRBV2 CASNYNRGLYEQYF TGTGCCAGCAACTACAACAGGGGGCTTTACGAGCAGTACTTC
TRBJ2-2 few NA TRBV5-1 CASSLQLSGELFF TGCGCCAGCAGCTTACAGCTTTCCGGGGAGCTGTTTTTT
TRBJ2-2 once NA TRBV3-1 CASSQGQGGELFF TGTGCCAGCAGCCAAGGGCAGGGCGGGGAGCTGTTTTTT
TRBJ1-5 NA TRBD1 TRBV27 CASIHRGGNQPQHF TGTGCCAGCATCCACAGGGGTGGCAATCAGCCCCAGCATTTT
TRBJ1-6 NA NA TRBV27 CASSLKGRLGSPLHF TGTGCCAGCAGTTTAAAGGGCCGCCTTGGGTCACCCCTCCACTTT
TRBJ2-7 NA NA TRBV6-1 CASSENTASYEQYF TGTGCCAGCAGTGAAAACACGGCTTCCTACGAGCAGTACTTC
TRBJ1-2 NA TRBD1 TRBV20-1 CSADDRAGGYTF TGCAGTGCCGATGACAGGGCGGGGGGCTACACCTTC
TRBJ1-4 few NA TRBV20-1 CSARDTATNTEKLFF TGCAGTGCTAGAGATACTGCCACGAATACTGAAAAACTGTTTTTT
TRBJ1-5 NA NA TRBV20-1 CGAGGNQPQHF TGCGGGGCGGGCGGCAATCAGCCCCAGCATTTT
TRBJ2-1 NA TRBD1 TRBV6-1 CASSPLRDRANREPNEQFF TGTGCCAGCAGTCCCCTAAGGGACAGGGCTAATAGGGAGCCCAATGAGCAGTTCTTC
TRBJ2-7 NA NA TRBV10-3 CAISDPAAAYEQYF TGTGCCATCAGTGACCCAGCAGCAGCCTACGAGCAGTACTTC
TRBJ2-7 NA TRBD1 TRBV5-1 CASSAAGQGRDEQYF TGCGCCAGCAGCGCGGCGGGACAGGGGAGAGACGAGCAGTACTTC
TRBJ1-5 NA NA TRBV10-3 CAISAGWEQPQHF TGTGCCATCAGTGCAGGGTGGGAGCAGCCCCAGCATTTT
TRBJ2-3 NA NA TRBV12-3/TRBV12-4 CASSFVGGITDTQYF TGTGCCAGCAGTTTCGTGGGCGGGATCACAGATACGCAGTATTTT
TRBJ1-1 NA NA TRBV7-2 CASSLGQGRAFF TGTGCCAGCAGCTTAGGGCAGGGAAGGGCTTTCTTT
TRBJ2-1 NA NA TRBV27 CASSLLPMYNEQFF TGTGCCAGCAGTTTATTACCTATGTACAATGAGCAGTTCTTC
TRBJ2-7 NA TRBD1 TRBV9 CASSPRDRTSYEQYF TGTGCCAGCAGCCCCCGGGACAGGACTTCCTACGAGCAGTACTTC